These 12 T cell receptor beta chains came from one sample sequenced in a study of response to subunit inactivated influenza vaccine. TCRdb itself ran the RT-PCR reads through MiXCR, one entry per CDR3 protein. Found here are around 200,000 distinct CDR3 sequences, approximately 12% of them singletons; the top ten hold about 29%. These records were also assigned to another study, of T cells expressing NK-cell markers. That source reports: Researchers built TCR beta cDNA using 5'RACE template switching with UMIs.

Specimen: CD8+ T cells sorted from PBMCs, collected 11 to 12 days after vaccination. Every receptor here comes from a man in his fifties who received an inactivated influenza vaccine.

The CDR3 sequence is CSARGDSINTEAFF. The CDR3 DNA follows: TGCAGTGCTAGAGGCGACAGTATAAACACTGAAGCTTTCTTT. The V and J genes are TRBV20-1 and TRBJ1-1; D possibly corresponds to TRBD1 (5 bases). Trimming removed 1 base at V and 2 bases at J, with 11 bases between. Germline V gene sequence: CDR1 DFQATT, CDR2 SNEGSKA (reference sequence). This CDR3 is 14 amino acids long.

This clonotype was picked up many times. The V and J genes are TRBV7-2 and TRBJ2-7; D is uncertain. Trimming took 2 bases from V and 2 from J, leaving 10 bases between them. CDR3 length: 14 amino acids. The germline CDR1 and CDR2 sequences are SGHTA and FQGNSA. CDR3: CASSLRELAYEQYF. The CDR3 DNA reads TGTGCCAGCAGCTTACGTGAGTTAGCCTACGAGCAGTACTTC.

V gene TRBV20-1 combines with J gene TRBJ2-3, with 11 bases lining up with TRBD2. Germline CDR1 and CDR2: DFQATT and SNEGSKA (reference sequence). J gave up 6 bases and V 0 bases, and 11 bases lay outside the gene matches. This CDR3 is 17 amino acids long. CDR3 protein: CSARDYSGGAPVDTQYF. The CDR3 DNA reads as TGCAGTGCTAGAGATTATAGCGGGGGGGCCCCGGTGGATACGCAGTATTTT.

This clonotype was detected a few times. The chain recombines TRBV9 with TRBJ2-7; D is undetermined. Per the germline V gene, CDR1 is SGDLS and CDR2 is YYNGEE. V lost 4 bases to trimming and J lost 4 bases, with 15 bases between them. The CDR3 is made up of 14 amino acids. The CDR3 region has the DNA TGTGCCAGCAGCCACGGGCCCGGAGAGTACGAGCAGTACTTC. Translation: CASSHGPGEYEQYF.

The V and J genes are TRBV13 and TRBJ2-1, with 11 bases identical to TRBD2. The CDR3 loop spans 17 amino acids. With V trimmed by 5 bases and J by 0 bases, 6 bases remained unmatched. Germline V gives CDR1 PRHDT, CDR2 FYEKMQ (reference sequence). As DNA, the CDR3 is TGTGCCAGCAGCCAGTTACTAGCGGGGGTCTCCTACAATGAGCAGTTCTTC. It is translated as CASSQLLAGVSYNEQFF.

V gene TRBV4-2 combines with J gene TRBJ2-7; either TRBD1 or TRBD2 may supply D (5 bases each). The CDR3 is made up of 18 amino acids. Between the trimmed V and J ends, which lost 1 base and 1 base, there was a span of 20 bases. Germline-derived CDR1 and CDR2 are LGHNA and YNFKEQ. CDR3 region: CASSQVGGLGPVSYEQYF. The DNA for the CDR3 is TGTGCCAGCAGCCAAGTTGGGGGTTTGGGACCCGTGTCCTACGAGCAGTACTTC.

This clonotype turned up a few times. The V and J genes are TRBV4-3 and TRBJ1-2; 7 nucleotides line up with TRBD1. This CDR3 has 16 amino acids. V gave up 0 bases and J gave up 1 base; unmatched junction bases: 5. Germline loops: CDR1 LGHNA, CDR2 YSLEER. The CDR3 loop reads CASSQDRDSLNYGYTF. For the CDR3, the DNA is TGCGCCAGCAGCCAAGACCGGGACAGCCTTAACTATGGCTACACCTTC.

This clonotype was observed many times. This chain uses TRBV7-9 with TRBJ2-5; 7 bases fit TRBD1. This CDR3 region has 16 residues. Germline assignment: CDR1 SEHNR and CDR2 FQNEAQ (reference sequence). Unmatched junction bases numbered 7, after V lost 3 bases and J lost 0 bases. In DNA, the CDR3 is TGTGCCAGCAGCTTCTTTGGGACAGAATACCAAGAGACCCAGTACTTC. It translates to CASSFFGTEYQETQYF. Together with reference TRBV7-9 and TRBJ2-5, the CDR3 gives the full variable domain: DTGVSQNPRHKITKRGQNVTFRCDPISEHNRLYWYRQTLGQGPEFLTYFQNEAQLEKSRLLSDRFSAERPKGSFSTLEIQRTEQGDSAMYLCASSFFGTEYQETQYFGPGTRLLVL.

This clonotype was found a few times. The CDR3 protein is CASSLYPGSLLNTEAFF. The CDR3 DNA sequence: TGTGCCAGCAGTTTATACCCAGGGTCGTTATTGAACACTGAAGCTTTCTTT. V and J are TRBV27 and TRBJ1-1; D might be TRBD1 (5 bases). From germline, CDR1 is MNHEY and CDR2 SMNVEV (reference sequence). V lost 1 base and J 0 bases, leaving 15 bases between the germline ends. The CDR3 contains 17 residues.

There are many counts of this clonotype. This chain connects TRBV14 to TRBJ2-1, with D possibly being TRBD2 (5 bases). The V end lost 4 bases, the J end lost 2 bases, and 15 bases lay between the germline ends. This CDR3 contains 16 residues. Germline CDR1 is SGHDN and CDR2 is FVKESK. In nucleotides, the CDR3 is TGTGCCAGCAGCCCCGTTCGCGGGCATGCCTACAATGAGCAGTTCTTC. This sequence encodes CASSPVRGHAYNEQFF.

The chain is built from TRBV6-5 and TRBJ2-1; 10 positions match TRBD2. Germline trimming cut 8 bases from V and 7 bases from J; bases unmatched to any gene: 14. Per germline, CDR1 MNHEY and CDR2 SVGAGI. This CDR3 spans 16 amino acids. CDR3 protein: CASGSTTSGVRNEQFF. For the CDR3, the DNA is TGTGCCAGCGGTTCCACAACTAGCGGGGTACGGAATGAGCAGTTCTTC.

This clonotype has ten or more counts. The chain is built from TRBV28 and TRBJ2-4, with 12 bases aligning to TRBD2. The CDR3 totals 16 residues. V lost 6 bases to trimming and J lost 5 bases; unmatched junction nucleotides: 8. Looked up from germline, CDR1 is MDHEN and CDR2 is SYDVKM. The CDR3 loop reads CASSILAGGPENIQYF. For the CDR3, the DNA is TGTGCCAGCAGCATTCTAGCGGGAGGGCCGGAAAACATTCAGTACTTC.